The text below deals with one T cell receptor beta chain. No antigen is known for it. It has no much larger one-base neighbor in the sample; base qualities were not kept. TCRbeta CDR3 regions were amplified from genomic DNA using the immunoSEQ Assay, a bias-controlled multiplex PCR. In the source study's methods: The number of nucleated cells in each sample was estimated by amplification of reference gene primers within the assay. To quantify the absolute abundance of each unique TCRbeta CDR3 rearrangement, sequence reads were collapsed and filtered. For each sample, productive Simpson clonality was calculated as the square root of Simpson's diversity index over productive rearrangements. In TCRdb, the immuneACCESS table is reduced to in-frame sequences with V and J assigned. These tables do not hold every clone; where another copy was compared, an unresolved V gene accounts for under half, and the others remain unexplained. That table is the source of V, J and clone size, and D and trimming were worked out from the DNA. The sample table records some 140,000 clones; approximately 81% of these occur just once. The biggest ten clones account for approximately 8.7% of the sample.

The data stem from a study of blood T cell repertoires in COVID-19 (dated by TCRdb to the early 2020s). Turning to the overall study: Collaborator samples came from the United States, Italy and Spain and covered acute and convalescent phases of COVID-19. The material from the prospective study consisted of cDNA or gDNA derived from T cells, B-cell-depleted T cells, or PBMCs. Deeply sampled blood TCRbeta repertoires from subjects exposed to, actively infected with, or recovered from COVID-19 were included in the dataset. The repertoires were released in a freely available public database intended as a resource for research on the immune response to SARS-CoV-2. The samples were drawn from the first 160 participants of the ongoing ImmuneRACE study and from about 1,200 subjects provided by 6 global collaborators. Sample metadata almost always included a de-identified subject ID, COVID-19 status, age in years and sex. Where HLA class I and class II types were available, the types were taken from metadata supplied by the sample provider, not from assay-based typing. Overall results and qualifications from the work: How much clinical and demographic metadata was included differed by source and by participant, and the metadata was provided uncurated.

Collaborating institutions collected whole blood in K2EDTA tubes following their own protocols. Collaborator samples were shipped for TCRbeta analysis as frozen whole blood, isolated PBMCs, or DNA extracted from either sample type. Specimen: peripheral blood. The sequence derives from a woman aged 55-69 years with active or convalescent COVID-19.

The nucleotide sequence is given as TGTGCCAGCAGTTCCGGGACTAGCGGAGCCTGGTACCAAGAGACCCAGTACTTC. The encoded protein is CASSSGTSGAWYQETQYF. In this chain, TRBV28 is recombined with TRBJ2-5, with 11 central nucleotides matching TRBD2. Trimming removed 4 bases from V and 0 bases from J; the gene matches leave 10 bases unexplained. Its CDR3 holds 18 amino acids, cysteine through phenylalanine. The only DNA kept is the CDR3, 54 bases in frame from the first base. Based on the germline V gene, the CDR1 and CDR2 sequences are MDHEN and SYDVKM.